Following are 5 T cell receptor beta chains from one sample sequenced in a study of beta chain features in type 1 diabetes. Study outcomes and limitations: Moderate yet significant TCRB CDR3 shortening was seen in Type 1 diabetes patients in all four CD4+ subsets.

Expressed TCRB transcripts were sequenced because the isolated RNA had all been reverse transcribed beforehand. Some clones are missing from TCRdb's copy, which holds only in-frame ones; the method was immunoSEQ multiplex PCR. The sample holds 120,000 or so clones, roughly a sixth seen once. Antigen specificity for these receptors is unknown. The sample consisted of central memory CD4+ T cells from blood. The origin of the receptors is a man between 18 and 29 years old with type 1 diabetes.

The chain combines TRBV10-3 with TRBJ2-3, with 11 nucleotides matching TRBD2. Germline values: CDR1 ENHRY, CDR2 SYGVKD. The CDR3 has 16 residues. V lost 2 bases, J lost 3 bases, and 4 bases stayed unmatched. The CDR3 DNA follows: TGTGCCATCAGTGAGGTAGCGGGGGGGCCGACAGATACGCAGTATTTT. It translates to CAISEVAGGPTDTQYF.

A few counts support this clone. The rearrangement links TRBV30 to TRBJ2-4, with D unclear. Germline V CDR1 and CDR2: GTSNPN, SVGIG (reference sequence). The CDR3 spans 17 residues. The V end lost 3 bases, the J end lost 0 bases, and 18 bases lay between the germline ends. This CDR3 is CAWRGPGGKIAKNIQYF. In nucleotides, the CDR3 is TGTGCCTGGAGGGGCCCCGGCGGAAAAATAGCCAAAAACATTCAGTACTTC. The full variable domain, completed using reference TRBV30 and TRBJ2-4, is SQTIHQWPATLVQPVGSPLSLECTVEGTSNPNLYWYRQAAGRGLQLLFYSVGIGQISSEVPQNLSASRPQDRQFILSSKKLLLSDSGFYLCAWRGPGGKIAKNIQYFGAGTRLSVL.

The chain couples TRBV6-1 to TRBJ2-5, with 8 bases fitting TRBD1. Germline-derived CDR1 and CDR2 are MNHNS and SASEGT. This CDR3 is built from 15 residues. Losses at the gene ends were 3 bases for V and 5 bases for J; bases not matched to a gene: 8. The CDR3 protein is CASSDLGQGWETQYF. The CDR3 bases are TGTGCCAGCAGTGACCTTGGACAGGGATGGGAGACCCAGTACTTC.

This clone was found a few times. The chain couples TRBV25-1 to TRBJ1-2, with D tentatively TRBD1 (5 bases). The V and J ends lost 2 bases and 7 bases respectively, with 11 bases between them. The CDR3 totals 13 residues. In germline, CDR1 is MGHDK, CDR2 SYGVNS. CDR3 nucleotides: TGTGCCAGCAGTGAACAGGGTCTCGCTGGCTACACCTTC. Protein sequence: CASSEQGLAGYTF.

CDR3 bases: TGTGCCAGCAGTGAATCCAAGAGGGTGCCCCAGCATTTT. It translates to CASSESKRVPQHF. The V gene is TRBV2, the J gene TRBJ1-5; the D is unclear. The length of the CDR3 is 13 residues. Between the trimmed V and J ends, which lost 2 bases and 9 bases, there was a span of 11 bases. Germline assignment: CDR1 SNHLY and CDR2 FYNNEI.